These 12 T cell receptor beta chains share one sample of origin, sequenced in a study of cytomegalovirus exposure and HLA in healthy donors. Libraries were prepared by immunoSEQ multiplex PCR; TCRdb keeps only in-frame clonotypes and omits some of them. The data hold about 240,000 clones, with 86% observed a single time. Material: PBMCs. Every receptor here comes from a woman aged 25 to 45 in good health and CMV-seropositive.

The V call is TRBV6-6, the J call TRBJ2-3; no definite D call. The V end lost 2 bases, the J end lost 6 bases, and 6 bases lay between the germline ends. CDR1 is MNHNY, CDR2 SVGAGI, per germline (reference sequence). The length of the CDR3 is 12 residues. CDR3 DNA sequence: TGTGCCAGCAGTTACGTAGCTGATACGCAGTATTTT. Its protein product is CASSYVADTQYF.

The chain recombines TRBV6-1 with TRBJ1-2; D is unclear. The CDR3 is 13 amino acids. Trimming shortened V by 3 bases and J by 3 bases, and 8 bases separated the two germline ends. Germline V CDR1 and CDR2: MNHNS, SASEGT. CDR3 region: CASSDAGYYGYTF. In nucleotides, the CDR3 is TGTGCCAGCAGTGATGCAGGATACTATGGCTACACCTTC.

The genes are TRBV28 and TRBJ2-2; 7 bases are a match to TRBD2. This CDR3 comprises 17 residues. Germline CDR1 reads MDHEN; CDR2 reads SYDVKM. With V trimmed by 1 base and J by 6 bases, 11 bases remained unmatched. Written as DNA, the CDR3 is TGTGCCAGCAGTTTATTTGGGGAGGGCCCTCTCGCCGGGGAGCTGTTTTTT. It codes for CASSLFGEGPLAGELFF.

The chain links TRBV6-1 to TRBJ2-1; TRBD2 matches at 7 bases. CDR1 and CDR2 (germline): MNHNS, SASEGT. The CDR3 extends over 13 amino acids. The V segment lost 2 bases and the J segment 13 bases; nucleotides outside the gene matches: 8. CDR3 sequence: CASSELAVWVQFF. As DNA, the CDR3 is TGTGCCAGCAGTGAACTAGCGGTGTGGGTTCAGTTCTTC.

This clone was picked up one time. This sequence joins TRBV15 and TRBJ2-2; 7 nucleotides agree with TRBD1. CDR1 and CDR2 (germline): LNHNV, YYDKDF (reference sequence). With V trimmed by 5 bases and J by 2 bases, 5 bases remained unmatched. The CDR3 is 15 residues long. CDR3 bases: TGTGCCACCAGCGGAAGGGACAGTAACACCGGGGAGCTGTTTTTT. Amino acids: CATSGRDSNTGELFF.

The chain has TRBV12-5 and TRBJ2-1; TRBD2 agrees at 10 bases. After removal of 1 base from V and 12 bases from J, the junction contained 3 bases not matched to a gene. In germline, CDR1 is LGHNT, CDR2 FRNRAP. CDR3 length: 13 residues. CDR3 bases: TGTGCTAGTGGTTTGGGGAGCGGGAGGGGGCAGTTCTTC. It translates to CASGLGSGRGQFF.

Points on this clone: The same CDR3 is also encoded by other DNA sequences in this sample. The J gene is TRBJ1-5, the V gene TRBV5-6; D is ambiguous. CDR3 length: 14 amino acids. Germline loops: CDR1 SGHDT, CDR2 YYEEEE. Trimming removed 2 bases from V and 1 base from J, with 7 bases in between. CDR3 loop: CASSFRGSNQPQHF. In nucleotides, the CDR3 is TGTGCCAGCAGCTTTCGCGGGAGCAATCAGCCCCAGCATTTT.

The J gene is TRBJ1-2, the V gene TRBV10-3; D is ambiguous. The CDR3 extends over 12 amino acids. V gave up 2 bases and J gave up 8 bases, with 9 bases separating them. Looked up from germline, CDR1 is ENHRY and CDR2 is SYGVKD. CDR3 DNA: TGTGCCATCAGTGAGGCTAACCTCGGCTACACCTTC. Its translation: CAISEANLGYTF.

This clone was seen ten or more times. The rearrangement joins TRBV2 to TRBJ1-5; TRBD1 is a possible D gene (6 bases). V was cut by 4 bases and J by 4 bases, with 8 bases left in between. This CDR3 has 13 amino acids. Germline CDR1 and CDR2: SNHLY and FYNNEI. In nucleotides, the CDR3 is TGTGCCAGCAGTGTGCAGGGGAATCAGCCCCAGCATTTT. Translating it yields CASSVQGNQPQHF.

This clone was detected only once. CDR3 bases: TGCGCCAGCAGCTCTAGCGGGAGACACGAGCAGTACTTC. It is translated as CASSSSGRHEQYF. The J gene is TRBJ2-7, the V gene TRBV5-1; 10 bases are a match to TRBD2. Germline lookup yields CDR1 SGHRS and CDR2 YFSETQ. The CDR3 totals 13 residues. Trimming took 3 bases from V and 5 from J; bases not matched to a gene: 2.

The rearrangement links TRBV4-2 to TRBJ1-2; 9 nucleotides line up with TRBD1. Germline-derived CDR1 and CDR2 are LGHNA and YNFKEQ. The CDR3 extends over 16 amino acids. Germline trimming cut 0 bases from V and 6 bases from J; bases unmatched to any gene: 8. The CDR3 protein is CASSQDTGTGSNGYTF. The CDR3 DNA sequence: TGTGCCAGCAGCCAAGACACCGGGACAGGGTCCAATGGCTACACCTTC.

The chain uses TRBV10-3 and TRBJ1-5; tentatively, D is TRBD1 (6 bases). This CDR3 contains 15 residues. V was trimmed by 4 bases and J by 4 bases, leaving 14 bases between them. Germline assignment: CDR1 ENHRY and CDR2 SYGVKD. The CDR3 coding sequence is TGTGCCATCAGTGCGGAGCAGGGGTTAAATCAGCCCCAGCATTTT. This sequence encodes CAISAEQGLNQPQHF.